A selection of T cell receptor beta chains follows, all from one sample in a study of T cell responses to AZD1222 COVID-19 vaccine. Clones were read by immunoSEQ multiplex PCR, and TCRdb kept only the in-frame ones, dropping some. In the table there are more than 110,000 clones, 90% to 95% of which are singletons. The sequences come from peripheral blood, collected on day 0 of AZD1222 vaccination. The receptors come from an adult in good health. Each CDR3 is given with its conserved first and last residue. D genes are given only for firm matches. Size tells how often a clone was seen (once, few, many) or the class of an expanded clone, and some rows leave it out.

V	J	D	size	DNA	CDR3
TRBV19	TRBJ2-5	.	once	TGTGCCAGTAGTACGAACCGTGGGGGGGGGCCAGAGACCCAGTACTTC	CASSTNRGGGPETQYF
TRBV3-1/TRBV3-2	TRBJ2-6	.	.	TGTGCCAGCAGCCAAGAAGTGTACAGGATGCACCCGGGGGCCAACGTCCTGACTTTC	CASSQEVYRMHPGANVLTF
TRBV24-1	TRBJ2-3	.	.	TGTGCCACCAGTGGCCGCAGGGGCTCCACAGATACGCAGTATTTT	CATSGRRGSTDTQYF
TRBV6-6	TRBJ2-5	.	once	TGTGCCAGCAGTTACTCGGGGCAGGGCGAGACCCAGTACTTC	CASSYSGQGETQYF
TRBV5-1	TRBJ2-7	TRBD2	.	TGCGCCAGCAGCTTACTAGCGGACCGAAGGGGCGAGCAGTACTTC	CASSLLADRRGEQYF
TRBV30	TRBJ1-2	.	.	TGTGCCTGGAGTGTTGGCGGGTCCTCTTATGGCTACACCTTC	CAWSVGGSSYGYTF
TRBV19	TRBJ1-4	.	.	TGTGCCAGTAACGGCGTGGCCGGACGAAGGAAGGAAAAACTGTTTTTT	CASNGVAGRRKEKLFF
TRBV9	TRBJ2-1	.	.	TGTGCCAGCAGCGTAGCTAGCTCCTACAATGAGCAGTTCTTC	CASSVASSYNEQFF
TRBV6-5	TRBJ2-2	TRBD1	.	TGTGCCAGCAACCATGGACAGGGGTCCACCGGGGAGCTGTTTTTT	CASNHGQGSTGELFF
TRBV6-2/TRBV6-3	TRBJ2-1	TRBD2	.	TGTGCCAGCAGTTACGGGACTAGCCCCGTTGAGCAGTTCTTC	CASSYGTSPVEQFF
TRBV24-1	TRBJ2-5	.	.	TGTGCCACCAGTGCCCTAAGGGGGGCAGCCCAAGAGACCCAGTACTTC	CATSALRGAAQETQYF
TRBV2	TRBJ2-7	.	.	TGTGCCAGCAAAGCGGAACCTTTGAGCTACGAGCAGTACTTC	CASKAEPLSYEQYF
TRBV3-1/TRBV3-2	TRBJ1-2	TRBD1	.	TGTGCCAGCAGCTCCTTGACAGGGAGGGAAGGGGGCTACACCTTC	CASSSLTGREGGYTF
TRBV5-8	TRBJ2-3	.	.	TGTGCCAGCAGCTTGTTCCTGGGGGGAGCAGATACGCAGTATTTT	CASSLFLGGADTQYF
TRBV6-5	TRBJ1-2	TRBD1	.	TGTGCCAGCAGACGACAGGGCAGCTATGGCTACACCTTC	CASRRQGSYGYTF
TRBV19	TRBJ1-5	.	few	TGTGCCAGTAGTACACCCCGAGGCGTCCAAGGGGGCAATCAGCCCCAGCATTTT	CASSTPRGVQGGNQPQHF
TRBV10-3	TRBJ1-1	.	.	TGTGCCATCACGACGAACACTGAAGCTTTCTTT	CAITTNTEAFF
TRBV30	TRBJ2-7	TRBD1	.	TGTGCCTGGAGTAACCTCCGGGACAGGGTAATTTACGAGCAGTACTTC	CAWSNLRDRVIYEQYF
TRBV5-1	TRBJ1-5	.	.	TGCGCCAGCAGCCCCGAGGCCGATAGCAATCAGCCCCAGCATTTT	CASSPEADSNQPQHF
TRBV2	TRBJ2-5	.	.	TGTGCCAGCCAATTCCAGCGGGCCCAAGGGGAGACCCAGTACTTC	CASQFQRAQGETQYF
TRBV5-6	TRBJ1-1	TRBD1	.	TGTGCCAGCAGCTCTGGGACAGGATCGAACACTGAAGCTTTCTTT	CASSSGTGSNTEAFF
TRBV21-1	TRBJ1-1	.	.	TGTGCCAGCAGCAAAGCGCTAGGACAGGGGGCGAACACTGAAGCTTTCTTT	CASSKALGQGANTEAFF
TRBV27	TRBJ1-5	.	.	TGTGCCAGCAGTCCATCCCTCGGGGATAGCAATCAGCCCCAGCATTTT	CASSPSLGDSNQPQHF
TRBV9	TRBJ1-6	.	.	TGTGCCAGCAGCCCCCGGGGTAGGGCGGGTAATTCACCCCTCCACTTT	CASSPRGRAGNSPLHF
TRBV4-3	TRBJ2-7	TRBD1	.	TGCGCCAGCAGCCACGGACAGGGGCTCGAGCAGTACTTC	CASSHGQGLEQYF
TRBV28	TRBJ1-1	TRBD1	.	TGTGCCAGCAGTTTAATGGGGACAGGGAACACTGAAGCTTTCTTT	CASSLMGTGNTEAFF
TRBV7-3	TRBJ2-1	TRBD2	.	TGTGCCAGCAGCCCAGCTCGCGGGAGGTTAGATGAGCAGTTCTTC	CASSPARGRLDEQFF
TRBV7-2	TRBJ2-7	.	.	TGTGCCAGCAGCTCCGGGGCGAGGGAAACCCCGTACGAGCAGTACTTC	CASSSGARETPYEQYF
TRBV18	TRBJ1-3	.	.	TGTGCCAGCTCACCTTTGTACGGCCGGTCCTCTGGAAACACCATATATTTT	CASSPLYGRSSGNTIYF
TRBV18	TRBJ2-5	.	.	TGTGCCAGCTCGCCATCCAGGGCCGGGGAGACCCAGTACTTC	CASSPSRAGETQYF
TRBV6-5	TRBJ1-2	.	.	TGTGCCAGCAGTTACTCGAGGGGACAAGCTAACTATGGCTACACCTTC	CASSYSRGQANYGYTF
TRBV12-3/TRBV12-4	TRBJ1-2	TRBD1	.	TGTGCCAGCAGCCGGGACAGTAACTATGGCTACACCTTC	CASSRDSNYGYTF